This is a list of T cell receptor beta chains from one sample in a study of blood T cell repertoires in COVID-19. Repertoires were generated with immunoSEQ multiplex PCR, while TCRdb's copy carries only in-frame clones and drops some. This table holds over 200,000 clones, approximately 90% found once. Material for sequencing was peripheral blood. These receptors all stem from a man older than 75 with acute or convalescent COVID-19. Both conserved end residues are part of each CDR3. The D gene is left open where the match is weak. Clone size is not always given. Where it is, it says once, few, many or a class for expanded clones.

J gene: TRBJ2-1; D gene: TRBD2; V gene: TRBV9; clone size: .; CDR3 DNA: TGTGCCAGCAGCTCAGGGACTAGCGGGAGCTCCTACAATGAGCAGTTCTTC; CDR3 protein: CASSSGTSGSSYNEQFF
J gene: TRBJ2-2; D gene: .; V gene: TRBV27; clone size: few; CDR3 DNA: TGTGCCAGCAGTTTAATAGGCGGGGCCTTACGGGAGCTGTTTTTT; CDR3 protein: CASSLIGGALRELFF
J gene: TRBJ2-7; D gene: .; V gene: TRBV21-1; clone size: .; CDR3 DNA: TGTGCCAGCAGCAAAATAGGTCGACAGGGCTTCTACGAGCAGTACTTC; CDR3 protein: CASSKIGRQGFYEQYF
J gene: TRBJ2-2; D gene: .; V gene: TRBV10-3; clone size: .; CDR3 DNA: TGTGCCATCAGTGAGTCAGAGGGTACCGGGGAGCTGTTTTTT; CDR3 protein: CAISESEGTGELFF
J gene: TRBJ2-5; D gene: .; V gene: TRBV4-3; clone size: .; CDR3 DNA: TGCGCCAGCAGCCAAGATCAGGGGAAAGAGACCCAGTACTTC; CDR3 protein: CASSQDQGKETQYF
J gene: TRBJ2-2; D gene: .; V gene: TRBV28; clone size: .; CDR3 DNA: TGTGCCAGCAGTAAACAGGGTGGCACCGGGGAGCTGTTTTTT; CDR3 protein: CASSKQGGTGELFF
J gene: TRBJ2-5; D gene: TRBD2; V gene: TRBV2; clone size: .; CDR3 DNA: TGTGCCAGCAGTGAAGGGGCGGGAGGGCCCAGGGAGACCCAGTACTTC; CDR3 protein: CASSEGAGGPRETQYF
J gene: TRBJ2-5; D gene: .; V gene: TRBV29-1; clone size: .; CDR3 DNA: TGCAGCGTTGAAGAATCCTACGCGGGAGAGACCCAGTACTTC; CDR3 protein: CSVEESYAGETQYF
J gene: TRBJ2-1; D gene: TRBD2; V gene: TRBV5-1; clone size: .; CDR3 DNA: TGCGCCAGCAGCAGATCGGGACTAGCGGGAGGGCAGGGTGAGCAGTTCTTC; CDR3 protein: CASSRSGLAGGQGEQFF
J gene: TRBJ2-7; D gene: TRBD2; V gene: TRBV6-5; clone size: .; CDR3 DNA: TGTGCCAGCAGACTAGCGGGAGCCTACGAGCAGTACTTC; CDR3 protein: CASRLAGAYEQYF
J gene: TRBJ2-2; D gene: .; V gene: TRBV18; clone size: .; CDR3 DNA: TGTGCCAGCTGCCGGGACACAGTGAACACCGGGGAGCTGTTTTTT; CDR3 protein: CASCRDTVNTGELFF
J gene: TRBJ1-5; D gene: TRBD1; V gene: TRBV18; clone size: .; CDR3 DNA: TGTGCCAGCTCCCGGGACAGGGCGAGCAATCAGCCCCAGCATTTT; CDR3 protein: CASSRDRASNQPQHF
J gene: TRBJ2-1; D gene: TRBD1; V gene: TRBV5-1; clone size: .; CDR3 DNA: TGCGCCAGCAGCTTGGGTGGACAGGGTCCCTACAATGAGCAGTTCTTC; CDR3 protein: CASSLGGQGPYNEQFF
J gene: TRBJ1-6; D gene: .; V gene: TRBV3-1/TRBV3-2; clone size: .; CDR3 DNA: TGTGCCAGCAGCCAAGCCCTAACCCGACTTGATTCACCCCTCCACTTT; CDR3 protein: CASSQALTRLDSPLHF
J gene: TRBJ1-2; D gene: TRBD1; V gene: TRBV5-1; clone size: .; CDR3 DNA: TGCGCCAGCAGCTTGGGAGGGGGCTCTAACTATGGCTACACCTTC; CDR3 protein: CASSLGGGSNYGYTF
J gene: TRBJ1-1; D gene: TRBD1; V gene: TRBV19; clone size: .; CDR3 DNA: TGTGCCAGTAGTATAGGCCTCAGGGGGAGAGCCTTGGGCACTGAAGCTTTCTTT; CDR3 protein: CASSIGLRGRALGTEAFF
J gene: TRBJ1-1; D gene: .; V gene: TRBV6-5; clone size: .; CDR3 DNA: TGTGCCAGCAGTTACGGCGGGAGGGGTGGGGTTGGAGCTTTCTTT; CDR3 protein: CASSYGGRGGVGAFF
J gene: TRBJ2-2; D gene: TRBD1; V gene: TRBV28; clone size: .; CDR3 DNA: TGTGCCAGCAACGAAGGGGGCGCAAACACCGGGGAGCTGTTTTTT; CDR3 protein: CASNEGGANTGELFF
J gene: TRBJ2-5; D gene: .; V gene: TRBV7-2; clone size: .; CDR3 DNA: TGTGCCAGCAGCGGAGGGATACAAGAGACCCAGTACTTC; CDR3 protein: CASSGGIQETQYF
J gene: TRBJ1-1; D gene: .; V gene: TRBV11-3; clone size: .; CDR3 DNA: TGTGCCAGCAGCTCAACAGGGAACACTGAAGCTTTCTTT; CDR3 protein: CASSSTGNTEAFF
J gene: TRBJ2-2; D gene: .; V gene: TRBV4-1; clone size: .; CDR3 DNA: TGCGCCAGCAGCCAAGATCGTGGGGGGATCGGGGAGCTGTTTTTT; CDR3 protein: CASSQDRGGIGELFF
J gene: TRBJ2-3; D gene: TRBD2; V gene: TRBV24-1; clone size: .; CDR3 DNA: TGTGCCACCAGTGATACCGGACTAGCGGGAGGTACAGATACGCAGTATTTT; CDR3 protein: CATSDTGLAGGTDTQYF
J gene: TRBJ2-5; D gene: TRBD1; V gene: TRBV27; clone size: .; CDR3 DNA: TGTGCCAGCAGGCGACAGGGGCGGGAGACCCAGTACTTC; CDR3 protein: CASRRQGRETQYF
J gene: TRBJ1-2; D gene: TRBD1; V gene: TRBV19; clone size: .; CDR3 DNA: TGTGCCAGTACTAAGACAGGGGCCCTCTATGGCTACACCTTC; CDR3 protein: CASTKTGALYGYTF
J gene: TRBJ2-1; D gene: .; V gene: TRBV30; clone size: .; CDR3 DNA: TGTGCCTGGAGTGTACCCCCGCGCCACTCCTACAATGAGCAGTTCTTC; CDR3 protein: CAWSVPPRHSYNEQFF
J gene: TRBJ2-3; D gene: .; V gene: TRBV21-1; clone size: .; CDR3 DNA: TGTGCCATACAAGGGACAAGCACAGATACGCAGTATTTT; CDR3 protein: CAIQGTSTDTQYF
J gene: TRBJ2-7; D gene: TRBD1; V gene: TRBV19; clone size: .; CDR3 DNA: TGTGCCAGTAGTATTCAGGGGGCCTACGAGCAGTACTTC; CDR3 protein: CASSIQGAYEQYF
J gene: TRBJ1-6; D gene: .; V gene: TRBV6-5; clone size: .; CDR3 DNA: TGTGCCAGCAGCCTCCCAGTGTCTTCACCCCTCCACTTT; CDR3 protein: CASSLPVSSPLHF
J gene: TRBJ2-2; D gene: .; V gene: TRBV2; clone size: .; CDR3 DNA: TGTGCCAGCAAAGGTAACAGTCCCTCCGGGGAGCTGTTTTTT; CDR3 protein: CASKGNSPSGELFF
J gene: TRBJ2-3; D gene: TRBD2; V gene: TRBV11-3; clone size: .; CDR3 DNA: TGTGCCAGCAGCTCTAGAGGGGGACTAGCGGGAGGGCGGAGCACAGATACGCAGTATTTT; CDR3 protein: CASSSRGGLAGGRSTDTQYF
J gene: TRBJ2-4; D gene: TRBD1; V gene: TRBV6-6; clone size: .; CDR3 DNA: TGTGCCAGCAGCTCTCCTGACAGGGCCCAAAACATTCAGTACTTC; CDR3 protein: CASSSPDRAQNIQYF
J gene: TRBJ2-2; D gene: .; V gene: TRBV4-1; clone size: few; CDR3 DNA: TGCGCCAGCAGGTTCAGGCCTCCTTCCGGGGAGCTGTTTTTT; CDR3 protein: CASRFRPPSGELFF
J gene: TRBJ1-4; D gene: TRBD1; V gene: TRBV25-1; clone size: .; CDR3 DNA: TGTGCCAGCAGTACACGGACAGGGAGTAATGAAAAACTGTTTTTT; CDR3 protein: CASSTRTGSNEKLFF
J gene: TRBJ2-7; D gene: TRBD1; V gene: TRBV7-2; clone size: .; CDR3 DNA: TGTGCCAGCAGCTTACTTAGCCCTGGGACAGGGGGCTACGAGCAGTACTTC; CDR3 protein: CASSLLSPGTGGYEQYF
J gene: TRBJ1-3; D gene: .; V gene: TRBV11-2; clone size: .; CDR3 DNA: TGTGCCAGCAGCTTAGTGGGGGCCTCCGGAAACACCATATATTTT; CDR3 protein: CASSLVGASGNTIYF
J gene: TRBJ1-1; D gene: TRBD1; V gene: TRBV19; clone size: .; CDR3 DNA: TGTGCCAGTAGTATTCCGGGACAGGCGAACACTGAAGCTTTCTTT; CDR3 protein: CASSIPGQANTEAFF
J gene: TRBJ1-1; D gene: .; V gene: TRBV27; clone size: .; CDR3 DNA: TGTGCCAGCAGCCCTTTGACAGTGCGTGAAGCTTTCTTT; CDR3 protein: CASSPLTVREAFF
J gene: TRBJ1-1; D gene: .; V gene: TRBV28; clone size: few; CDR3 DNA: TGTGCCAGCAGTACAGGGCATAACACTGAAGCTTTCTTT; CDR3 protein: CASSTGHNTEAFF
J gene: TRBJ1-5; D gene: TRBD1; V gene: TRBV28; clone size: .; CDR3 DNA: TGTGCCAGCAGGCTCTACAGGGGGGATCAGCCCCAGCATTTT; CDR3 protein: CASRLYRGDQPQHF
J gene: TRBJ2-4; D gene: .; V gene: TRBV9; clone size: .; CDR3 DNA: TGTGCCAGCAGCGCCTTCGGGGAAGCCAAAAACATTCAGTACTTC; CDR3 protein: CASSAFGEAKNIQYF
J gene: TRBJ2-2; D gene: TRBD2; V gene: TRBV7-2; clone size: few; CDR3 DNA: TGTGCCAGCAGACGCAGACTAGCGGGACTGCCCGGGGAGCTGTTTTTT; CDR3 protein: CASRRRLAGLPGELFF
J gene: TRBJ2-3; D gene: TRBD2; V gene: TRBV30; clone size: .; CDR3 DNA: TGTGCCTGGAGCTTAGCGGGGGCGTATACGCAGTATTTT; CDR3 protein: CAWSLAGAYTQYF
J gene: TRBJ2-7; D gene: TRBD2; V gene: TRBV19; clone size: .; CDR3 DNA: TGTGCCAGTAGTTCCCAGGGAGGGGTACCTTCTGAGCAGTACTTC; CDR3 protein: CASSSQGGVPSEQYF
J gene: TRBJ2-1; D gene: TRBD2; V gene: TRBV7-7; clone size: few; CDR3 DNA: TGTGCTAGCAGCTTAGGACTAGTAATGTCCGATGAGCAGTTCTTC; CDR3 protein: CASSLGLVMSDEQFF
J gene: TRBJ2-1; D gene: TRBD2; V gene: TRBV5-6; clone size: .; CDR3 DNA: TGTGCCAGCAGCTCGGCTAGCGGTTTATTCTACAATGAGCAGTTCTTC; CDR3 protein: CASSSASGLFYNEQFF
J gene: TRBJ1-1; D gene: TRBD1; V gene: TRBV28; clone size: .; CDR3 DNA: TGTGCCACCCTAAGTCCAGGACAGGGTGACACTTTCTTT; CDR3 protein: CATLSPGQGDTFF
J gene: TRBJ1-2; D gene: .; V gene: TRBV3-1/TRBV3-2; clone size: .; CDR3 DNA: TGTGCCAGCAGCCGCAGGGGCTATGGCTACACCTTC; CDR3 protein: CASSRRGYGYTF
J gene: TRBJ1-1; D gene: TRBD1; V gene: TRBV18; clone size: .; CDR3 DNA: TGTGCCAGCTCACCCCTGATGGGACAGCCCGGCCCTGAAGCTTTCTTT; CDR3 protein: CASSPLMGQPGPEAFF
J gene: TRBJ1-3; D gene: .; V gene: TRBV28; clone size: .; CDR3 DNA: .; CDR3 protein: CASSSSGTGILRNTIYF
J gene: TRBJ1-4; D gene: .; V gene: TRBV5-1; clone size: .; CDR3 DNA: TGCGCCAGCAGAAACGCCGGACAGATTAATGAAAAACTGTTTTTT; CDR3 protein: CASRNAGQINEKLFF
J gene: TRBJ2-5; D gene: .; V gene: TRBV7-2; clone size: .; CDR3 DNA: TGTGCCAGCAGCTTAGGCCAGGAGACCCAGTACTTC; CDR3 protein: CASSLGQETQYF
J gene: TRBJ1-5; D gene: .; V gene: TRBV28; clone size: .; CDR3 DNA: TGTGCCAGCAACCTGGAGGGCCCAAATCAGCCCCAGCATTTT; CDR3 protein: CASNLEGPNQPQHF
J gene: TRBJ2-5; D gene: .; V gene: TRBV4-2; clone size: .; CDR3 DNA: TGTGCCAGCAGCCAAGATTCCCAGCAAGAGACCCAGTACTTC; CDR3 protein: CASSQDSQQETQYF
J gene: TRBJ1-1; D gene: .; V gene: TRBV5-5; clone size: .; CDR3 DNA: TGTGCCAGCAGCTTCGGGGGGGCCACTGAAGCTTTCTTT; CDR3 protein: CASSFGGATEAFF
J gene: TRBJ2-2; D gene: .; V gene: TRBV7-3; clone size: .; CDR3 DNA: TGTGCCAGCAGCTTAGGCTGGGTTAGCGCCAACACCGGGGAGCTGTTTTTT; CDR3 protein: CASSLGWVSANTGELFF
J gene: TRBJ1-3; D gene: TRBD1; V gene: TRBV6-5; clone size: once; CDR3 DNA: TGTGCCAGCAGTTTCGACAGGGCCTCTGGAAACACCATATATTTT; CDR3 protein: CASSFDRASGNTIYF
J gene: TRBJ2-1; D gene: .; V gene: TRBV29-1; clone size: .; CDR3 DNA: TGCAGCGTTGATCGGGGGGCGTTCGGTAATGAGCAGTTCTTC; CDR3 protein: CSVDRGAFGNEQFF
J gene: TRBJ1-5; D gene: .; V gene: TRBV18; clone size: .; CDR3 DNA: TGTGCCAGCTCACCTGGGCAGATCAATCAGCCCCAGCATTTT; CDR3 protein: CASSPGQINQPQHF
J gene: TRBJ1-3; D gene: .; V gene: TRBV10-3; clone size: .; CDR3 DNA: TGTGCCATCAGTGGGCCAGGACCAGGGCGCTCTGGAAACACCATATATTTT; CDR3 protein: CAISGPGPGRSGNTIYF